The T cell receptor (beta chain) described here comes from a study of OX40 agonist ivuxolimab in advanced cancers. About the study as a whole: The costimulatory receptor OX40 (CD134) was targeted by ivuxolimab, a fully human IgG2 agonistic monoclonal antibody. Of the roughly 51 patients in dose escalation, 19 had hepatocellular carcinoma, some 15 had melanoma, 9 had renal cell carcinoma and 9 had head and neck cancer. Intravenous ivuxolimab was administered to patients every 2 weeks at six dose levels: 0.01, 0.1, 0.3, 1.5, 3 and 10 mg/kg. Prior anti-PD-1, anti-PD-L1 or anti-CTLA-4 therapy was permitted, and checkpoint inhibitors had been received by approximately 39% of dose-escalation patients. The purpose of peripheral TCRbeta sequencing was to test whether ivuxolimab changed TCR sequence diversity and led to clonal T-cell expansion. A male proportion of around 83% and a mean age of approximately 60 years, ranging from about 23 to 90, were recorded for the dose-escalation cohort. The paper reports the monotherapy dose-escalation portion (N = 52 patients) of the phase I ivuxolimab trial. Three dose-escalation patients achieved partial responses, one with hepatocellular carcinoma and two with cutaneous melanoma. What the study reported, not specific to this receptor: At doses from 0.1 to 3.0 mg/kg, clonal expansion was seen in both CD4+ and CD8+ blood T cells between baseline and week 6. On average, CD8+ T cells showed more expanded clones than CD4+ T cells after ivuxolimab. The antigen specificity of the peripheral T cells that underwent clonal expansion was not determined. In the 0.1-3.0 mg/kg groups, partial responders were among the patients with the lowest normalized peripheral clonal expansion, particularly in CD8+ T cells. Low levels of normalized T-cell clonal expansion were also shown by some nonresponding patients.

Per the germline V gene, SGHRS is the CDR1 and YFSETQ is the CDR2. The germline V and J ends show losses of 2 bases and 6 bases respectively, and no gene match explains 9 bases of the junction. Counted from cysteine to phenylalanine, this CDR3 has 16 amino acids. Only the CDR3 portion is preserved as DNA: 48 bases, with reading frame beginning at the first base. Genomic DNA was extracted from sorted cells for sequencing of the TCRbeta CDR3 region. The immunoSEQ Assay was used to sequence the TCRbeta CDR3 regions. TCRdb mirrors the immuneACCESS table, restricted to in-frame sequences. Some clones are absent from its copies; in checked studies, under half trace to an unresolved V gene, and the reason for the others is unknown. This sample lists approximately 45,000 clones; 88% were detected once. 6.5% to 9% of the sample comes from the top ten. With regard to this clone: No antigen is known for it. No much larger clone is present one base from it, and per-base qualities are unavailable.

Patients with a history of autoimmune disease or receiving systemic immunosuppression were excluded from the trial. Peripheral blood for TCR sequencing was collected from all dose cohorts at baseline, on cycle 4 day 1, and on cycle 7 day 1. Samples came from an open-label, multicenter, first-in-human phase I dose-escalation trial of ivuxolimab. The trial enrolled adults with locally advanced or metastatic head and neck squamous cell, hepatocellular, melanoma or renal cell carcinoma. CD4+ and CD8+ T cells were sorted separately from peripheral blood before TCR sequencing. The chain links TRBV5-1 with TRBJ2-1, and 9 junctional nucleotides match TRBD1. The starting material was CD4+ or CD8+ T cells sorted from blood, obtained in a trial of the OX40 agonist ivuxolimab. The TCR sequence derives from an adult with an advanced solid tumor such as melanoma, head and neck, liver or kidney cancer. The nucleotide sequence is TGCGCCAGCAGCTTAACAGGGGGCTTTAGTGGCAATGAGCAGTTCTTC. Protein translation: CASSLTGGFSGNEQFF.